Shown below are 12 T cell receptor beta chains from a single sample sequenced in a study of blood T cell repertoires in COVID-19. Data came from immunoSEQ multiplex PCR; TCRdb stores just in-frame clones and leaves some out. The sample has fewer than 100,000 clones, 91% seen once; the top ten hold 1.5% to 2%. The sequenced material came from peripheral blood. The receptors derive from a woman aged 45 to 65 in a cohort sampled during active COVID-19.

The genes are TRBV19 and TRBJ2-3, with TRBD2 matching 11 bases. Unmatched junction bases numbered 6, after V lost 4 bases and J lost 6 bases. The length of the CDR3 is 15 residues. Per germline, CDR1 LNHDA and CDR2 SQIVND (reference sequence). CDR3 sequence: CASSTLAGGLDTQYF. The CDR3 DNA follows: TGTGCCAGTAGTACCCTAGCGGGGGGCCTGGATACGCAGTATTTT. Drawing the rest from reference TRBV19 and TRBJ2-3, the complete variable domain is DGGITQSPKYLFRKEGQNVTLSCEQNLNHDAMYWYRQDPGQGLRLIYYSQIVNDFQKGDIAEGYSVSREKKESFPLTVTSAQKNPTAFYLCASSTLAGGLDTQYFGPGTRLTVL.

This chain links TRBV29-1 with TRBJ2-1; D unresolved. CDR3 size: 13 residues. Deletions cut 4 bases from V and 0 bases from J, with 7 bases between. Looked up from germline, CDR1 is SQVTM and CDR2 is ANQGSEA. The CDR3 DNA reads TGCAGCGTTGGGGCAGGCTCCTACAATGAGCAGTTCTTC. This gives the protein CSVGAGSYNEQFF.

The chain has TRBV5-1 and TRBJ2-1; D is undetermined. There are 16 residues in the CDR3. V was pared by 4 bases and J by 0 bases, with 14 bases between. Germline CDR1 reads SGHRS; CDR2 reads YFSETQ. CDR3 in DNA: TGCGCCAGCAGCGTCGACTCACCCAACTCCTACAATGAGCAGTTCTTC. Its protein is CASSVDSPNSYNEQFF.

As to this clone: The junction does not match germline at one end; this may be a read error. The rearrangement joins TRBV7-9 to TRBJ2-2; unclear D gene. CDR3 length: 16 amino acids. Germline assignment: CDR1 SEHNR and CDR2 FQNEAQ (reference sequence). CDR3 in DNA: TGTGCCAGCAGTTTAGAGCCTTTCGCCACCACCGGGGAGCTGTTTTTT. This encodes CASSLEPFATTGELFF.

Here the CDR3 reads CASSSGTDSYGYTF. In nucleotides, the CDR3 is TGTGCCAGCAGTTCCGGGACAGATAGCTATGGCTACACCTTC. The rearrangement links TRBV28 to TRBJ1-2; 7 positions agree with TRBD1. V shed 4 bases and J 4 bases; nucleotides not matched to a gene: 6. Germline V CDR1 and CDR2: MDHEN, SYDVKM. The CDR3 is made up of 14 amino acids.

J is TRBJ1-5 and V is TRBV5-6; D is unresolved. Germline V gene lookup returns CDR1 SGHDT and CDR2 YYEEEE. The CDR3 totals 15 residues. Trimming removed 3 bases at V and 1 base at J, with 11 bases between. CDR3 nucleotides: TGTGCCAGCAGCTCGGCGGCTCCGAGCAATCAGCCCCAGCATTTT. This codes for CASSSAAPSNQPQHF.

This chain connects TRBV5-1 to TRBJ2-7; D is possibly TRBD1 (6 bases). CDR3 length equals 14 residues. The germline CDR1 and CDR2 sequences are SGHRS and YFSETQ. The V gene lost 4 bases and the J gene lost 3 bases, with 14 bases spanning the gap. DNA for the CDR3: TGCGCCAGCAGCCCACAAGGACAGCGCTACGAGCAGTACTTC. As protein: CASSPQGQRYEQYF.

The chain joins TRBV29-1 to TRBJ2-3, with TRBD1 as a possible D gene (5 bases). Germline V gives CDR1 SQVTM, CDR2 ANQGSEA. V was pared by 4 bases and J by 4 bases, with 12 bases between. The CDR3 is 13 residues long. The CDR3 bases are TGCAGCGTTGGGGCAGGGAACCCAGATACGCAGTATTTT. Amino acid sequence: CSVGAGNPDTQYF.

The genes are TRBV21-1 and TRBJ1-4; no check of the table's D call, TRBD1, against the DNA was made. TRBV21-1 is assigned pseudogene status. This CDR3 has 9 amino acids. The CDR3 loop reads CAGGHGLFF. The CDR3, as DNA: TGTGCCGGTGGGCACGGACTGTTTTTT.

The chain carries TRBV7-9 and TRBJ2-5, with D maybe TRBD2 (5 bases). The length of the CDR3 is 16 residues. V dropped 1 base and J dropped 1 base, with 13 bases sitting between them. CDR1 SEHNR and CDR2 FQNEAQ come from the germline V gene (reference sequence). CDR3 sequence: CASSLGRPGVQETQYF. As DNA, the CDR3 is TGTGCCAGCAGCTTAGGCAGGCCCGGGGTCCAAGAGACCCAGTACTTC. The full variable domain, completed using reference TRBV7-9 and TRBJ2-5, is DTGVSQNPRHKITKRGQNVTFRCDPISEHNRLYWYRQTLGQGPEFLTYFQNEAQLEKSRLLSDRFSAERPKGSFSTLEIQRTEQGDSAMYLCASSLGRPGVQETQYFGPGTRLLVL.

The rearrangement links TRBV9 to TRBJ1-6; 7 positions agree with TRBD1. CDR3 length: 14 residues. The V gene's germline CDR1 is SGDLS and CDR2 YYNGEE. Trimming took 0 bases from V and 8 from J; bases not matched to a gene: 2. CDR3 bases: TGTGCCAGCAGCGTAGGGACAGGCGATTCACCCCTCCACTTT. Protein sequence: CASSVGTGDSPLHF.

The rearrangement joins TRBV5-1 to TRBJ1-4; the D is unclear. Trimming shortened V by 3 bases and J by 0 bases, and 9 bases separated the two germline ends. Germline values: CDR1 SGHRS, CDR2 YFSETQ. The CDR3 has 15 residues. As DNA, the CDR3 is TGCGCCAGCAGCTGGAGCGGCGCAACTAATGAAAAACTGTTTTTT. Residues: CASSWSGATNEKLFF. The variable domain in full, completed from reference TRBV5-1 and TRBJ1-4, reads KAGVTQTPRYLIKTRGQQVTLSCSPISGHRSVSWYQQTPGQGLQFLFEYFSETQRNKGNFPGRFSGRQFSNSRSEMNVSTLELGDSALYLCASSWSGATNEKLFFGSGTQLSVL.